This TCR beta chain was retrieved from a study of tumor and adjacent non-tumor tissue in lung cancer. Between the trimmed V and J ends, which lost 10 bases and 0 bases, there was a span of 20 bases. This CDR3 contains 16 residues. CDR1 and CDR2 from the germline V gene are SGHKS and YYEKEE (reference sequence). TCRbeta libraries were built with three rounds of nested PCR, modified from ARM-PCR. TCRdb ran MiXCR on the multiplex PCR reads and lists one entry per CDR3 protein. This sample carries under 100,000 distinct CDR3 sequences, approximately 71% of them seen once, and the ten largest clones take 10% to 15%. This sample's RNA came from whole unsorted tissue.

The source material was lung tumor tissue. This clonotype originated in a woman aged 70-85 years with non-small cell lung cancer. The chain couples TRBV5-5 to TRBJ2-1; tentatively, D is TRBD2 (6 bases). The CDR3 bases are TGTGCCTTCAGCTTGACTAGTGGAAGCTCCTACAATGAGCAGTTCTTC. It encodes CAFSLTSGSSYNEQFF.